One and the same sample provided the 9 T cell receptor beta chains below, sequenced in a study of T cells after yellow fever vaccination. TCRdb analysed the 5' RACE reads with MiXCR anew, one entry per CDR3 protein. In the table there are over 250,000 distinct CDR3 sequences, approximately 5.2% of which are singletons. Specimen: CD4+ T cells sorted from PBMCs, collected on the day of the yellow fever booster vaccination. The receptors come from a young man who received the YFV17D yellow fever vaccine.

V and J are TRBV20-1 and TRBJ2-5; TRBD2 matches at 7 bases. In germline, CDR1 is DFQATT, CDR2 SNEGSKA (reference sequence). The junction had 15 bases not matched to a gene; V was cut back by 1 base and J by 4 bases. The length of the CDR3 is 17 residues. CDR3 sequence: CSARVAPGAGWGETQYF. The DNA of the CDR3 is TGCAGTGCTAGAGTCGCCCCGGGAGCGGGGTGGGGAGAGACCCAGTACTTC.

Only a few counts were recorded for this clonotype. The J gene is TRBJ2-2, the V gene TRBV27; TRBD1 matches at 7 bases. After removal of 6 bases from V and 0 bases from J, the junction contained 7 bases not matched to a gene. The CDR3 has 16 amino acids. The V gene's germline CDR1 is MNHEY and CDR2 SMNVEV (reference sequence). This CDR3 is CASSRTGTANTGELFF. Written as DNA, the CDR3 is TGTGCCAGCAGCCGGACCGGGACAGCGAACACCGGGGAGCTGTTTTTT.

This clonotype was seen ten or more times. The CDR3 protein is CASSSGWTSQETQYF. CDR3 nucleotides: TGCGCCAGCAGCTCAGGATGGACCTCCCAAGAGACCCAGTACTTC. The chain couples TRBV5-1 to TRBJ2-5, with D uncertain. Germline V lookup: CDR1 SGHRS, CDR2 YFSETQ. V lost 3 bases, J lost 1 base, and 13 bases lay in between. This CDR3 is built from 15 residues.

CDR3 coding DNA: TGTGCCTGGGGCGGACAGGGAACTGGAAACACCATATATTTT. Amino acids: CAWGGQGTGNTIYF. V gene TRBV30 combines with J gene TRBJ1-3; 8 bases agree with TRBD1. CDR1 GTSNPN and CDR2 SVGIG come from the germline V gene (reference sequence). V lost 5 bases to trimming and J lost 2 bases; unmatched junction nucleotides: 5. This CDR3 is built from 14 residues.

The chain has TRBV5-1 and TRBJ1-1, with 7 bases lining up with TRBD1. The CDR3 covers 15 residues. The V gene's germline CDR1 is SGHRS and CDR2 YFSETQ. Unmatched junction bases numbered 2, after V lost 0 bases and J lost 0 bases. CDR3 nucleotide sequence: TGCGCCAGCAGCTTGGGGGACAGTATGAACACTGAAGCTTTCTTT. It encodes CASSLGDSMNTEAFF.

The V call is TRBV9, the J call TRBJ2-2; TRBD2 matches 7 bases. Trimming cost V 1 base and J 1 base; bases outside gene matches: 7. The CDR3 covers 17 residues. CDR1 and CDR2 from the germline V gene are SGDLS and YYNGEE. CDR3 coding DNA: TGTGCCAGCAGCGTAACAGCGGCTAGCGGGAACACCGGGGAGCTGTTTTTT. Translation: CASSVTAASGNTGELFF.

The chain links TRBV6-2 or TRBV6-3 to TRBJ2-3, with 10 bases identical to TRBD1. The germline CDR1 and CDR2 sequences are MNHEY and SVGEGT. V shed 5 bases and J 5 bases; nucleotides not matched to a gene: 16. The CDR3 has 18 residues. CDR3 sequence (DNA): TGTGCCAGCAGTCCAATTTACCCGGGACAGGGGTTTGGAGATACGCAGTATTTT. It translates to CASSPIYPGQGFGDTQYF.

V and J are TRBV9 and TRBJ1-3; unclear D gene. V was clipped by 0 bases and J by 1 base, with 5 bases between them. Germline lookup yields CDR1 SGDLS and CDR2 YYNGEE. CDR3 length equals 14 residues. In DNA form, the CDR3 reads TGTGCCAGCAGCGTAGAAGGGTCTGGAAACACCATATATTTT. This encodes CASSVEGSGNTIYF.

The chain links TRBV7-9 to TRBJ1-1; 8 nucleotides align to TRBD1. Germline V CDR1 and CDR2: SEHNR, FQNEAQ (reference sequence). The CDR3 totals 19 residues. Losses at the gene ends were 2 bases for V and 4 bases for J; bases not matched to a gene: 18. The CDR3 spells CASSLLKADRAWKTTEAFF. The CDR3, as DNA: TGTGCCAGCAGCTTATTAAAGGCGGACAGGGCATGGAAGACCACTGAAGCTTTCTTT. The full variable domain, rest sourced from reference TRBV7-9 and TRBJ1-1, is DTGVSQNPRHKITKRGQNVTFRCDPISEHNRLYWYRQTLGQGPEFLTYFQNEAQLEKSRLLSDRFSAERPKGSFSTLEIQRTEQGDSAMYLCASSLLKADRAWKTTEAFFGQGTRLTVV.